Detailed here is one TCR beta chain. Its specificity is not known. This record comes from a study of memory CD4+ T cells and cytomegalovirus serostatus. Study-level findings and limits: Each of approximately 69 CMV-associated TCRbeta sequences occurred in one to five individuals.

Clones were read by immunoSEQ multiplex PCR, and TCRdb kept only the in-frame ones, dropping some. The table lists around 53,000 clones, over 70% of them singletons. The CDR3 spans 15 residues. Trimming shortened V by 0 bases and J by 7 bases, and 12 bases separated the two germline ends. Germline V CDR1 and CDR2: LNHNV, YYDKDF (reference sequence). The sort gate was single viable CD3+CD4+CD8-CD45RO+ cells for memory CD4+ T cells. The J gene is TRBJ1-4, the V gene TRBV15; D is ambiguous. The source is an adult in good health and CMV-seropositive. Sequenced: memory CD4+ T cells from blood. For the CDR3, the DNA is TGTGCCACCAGCAGAGATTATGGACGGGGTGAAAAACTGTTTTTT. Its protein product is CATSRDYGRGEKLFF.